The 28 T cell receptor beta chains below were found in one sample sequenced in a study of regulatory T cells in long-lasting Graves disease. Arm-PCR of CDR3 regions and iRepertoire HTBI primers were the basis on which TCR beta libraries were built. One entry per CDR3 protein, called by TCRdb with MiXCR from the multiplex PCR reads. Of 540,000 or so distinct CDR3 sequences listed, about 14% are singletons. The time point here: newly diagnosed GD, antithyroid drugs for less than 3 months. Isolated PBMC RNA provided the starting material for the TCR library. The sample also formed part of further work on T cells in Graves' hyperthyroidism and ophthalmopathy.

Sequencing was performed on peripheral blood mononuclear cells (PBMCs), taken at new diagnosis, from a patient treated with antithyroid drugs. These receptor sequences come from a man in his thirties or forties with Graves disease.

In the case of this clonotype: A much larger clone differs by one base, so this may be a read error. The CDR3 ends on some other residue instead of the conserved phenylalanine or tryptophan, so this is likely a read error. The DNA is omitted, as the CDR3 cannot be located on it reliably, and the CDR3 follows TCRdb's listing. The rearrangement uses TRBV13 and TRBJ2-3; TRBD2 was called by the table and not checked on the DNA. CDR1 and CDR2 from the germline V gene are PRHDT and FYEKMQ (reference sequence). The CDR3 numbers 15 amino acids, ends counted. CDR3 protein: CASSLGRGISYEQYY.

This clonotype was seen ten or more times. The rearrangement uses TRBV6-1 and TRBJ2-7; 7 nucleotides align to TRBD1. Germline V lookup: CDR1 MNHNS, CDR2 SASEGT. CDR3 size: 14 residues. The V segment lost 7 bases and the J segment 4 bases; nucleotides outside the gene matches: 10. The chain's CDR3 is CASMVGQEAYEQYF. The CDR3 coding sequence is TGTGCCAGCATGGTAGGACAGGAGGCTTACGAGCAGTACTTC.

This clonotype was seen repeatedly, ten times or more. The chain uses TRBV18 and TRBJ2-7, with TRBD2 identical over 14 bases. V shed 4 bases and J 2 bases; nucleotides not matched to a gene: 10. This CDR3 contains 18 residues. CDR1 and CDR2 from the germline V gene are KGHSH and LQKENI. The CDR3 protein is CASSQGLAGGVGTYEQYF. Written as DNA, the CDR3 is TGTGCCAGCTCACAAGGACTAGCGGGAGGTGTGGGCACCTACGAGCAGTACTTC.

This sequence joins TRBV4-2 and TRBJ2-6; 7 bases line up with TRBD2. Germline V gene data show CDR1 as LGHNA and CDR2 as YNFKEQ. The CDR3 spans 18 residues. V gave up 3 bases and J gave up 1 base; unmatched junction bases: 9. For the CDR3, the DNA is TGTGCCAGCAGCCAGGAAGCGCTAGCGGCTTCTGGGGCCAACGTCCTGACTTTC. It is translated as CASSQEALAASGANVLTF.

CDR3 residues: CASSGGRTGKLFF. CDR3 in DNA: TGTGCCAGCAGCGGCGGTAGGACAGGGAAGCTGTTTTTT. This sequence joins TRBV7-2 and TRBJ2-2, with 8 bases fitting TRBD1. The CDR3 has 13 amino acids. V shed 5 bases, J shed 12 bases, and the junction held 8 bases outside the gene matches. CDR1 and CDR2 from the germline V gene are SGHTA and FQGNSA.

This rearrangement joins TRBV30 to TRBJ2-2, with 11 bases lining up with TRBD2. V shed 2 bases, J shed 6 bases, and the junction held 5 bases outside the gene matches. The CDR3 covers 15 residues. Germline V gene sequence: CDR1 GTSNPN, CDR2 SVGIG (reference sequence). In DNA, the CDR3 is TGTGCCTGGAGTCATCTAGCGGGAGGAGCCGGGGAGCTGTTTTTT. Its protein is CAWSHLAGGAGELFF. The full variable domain, rest sourced from reference TRBV30 and TRBJ2-2, is SQTIHQWPATLVQPVGSPLSLECTVEGTSNPNLYWYRQAAGRGLQLLFYSVGIGQISSEVPQNLSASRPQDRQFILSSKKLLLSDSGFYLCAWSHLAGGAGELFFGEGSRLTVL.

The chain carries TRBV9 and TRBJ2-5; perhaps D is TRBD1 or TRBD2 (5 bases each). CDR1 and CDR2 from the germline V gene are SGDLS and YYNGEE. V was clipped by 3 bases and J by 10 bases, with 19 bases between them. This CDR3 comprises 14 residues. DNA of the CDR3: TGTGCCAGCAGCGAATCCGGAGCGGCTCAGGGCCAGTACTTC. This gives the protein CASSESGAAQGQYF.

In its sample, this clonotype was seen many times. This sequence joins TRBV20-1 and TRBJ2-1; D is tentatively TRBD1 or TRBD2 (5 bases each). The germline V and J ends were trimmed by 5 bases and 8 bases, with 16 bases remaining between them. Per germline, CDR1 DFQATT and CDR2 SNEGSKA (reference sequence). The CDR3 totals 13 residues. CDR3 sequence: CSARGPLKYEQFF. The CDR3 nucleotides read TGCAGTGCTCGGGGACCCCTGAAGTATGAGCAGTTCTTC.

Remarks on this clonotype: This sequence may be a read error, since a much larger clone differs from it by one base. This chain connects TRBV20-1 to TRBJ2-5; 14 bases are a match to TRBD2. CDR1 and CDR2 (germline): DFQATT, SNEGSKA (reference sequence). This CDR3 spans 17 amino acids. Losses at the gene ends were 6 bases for V and 5 bases for J; bases not matched to a gene: 14. The CDR3 DNA sequence: TGCAGTGCAGAGGGAGGGACTAGCGGGAGCAAGGAGGAGACCCAGTACTTC. Translating it yields CSAEGGTSGSKEETQYF.

The V gene is TRBV9, the J gene TRBJ2-5, with 8 bases aligning to TRBD1. After removal of 4 bases from V and 1 base from J, the junction contained 9 bases not matched to a gene. This CDR3 is 16 amino acids long. From germline, CDR1 is SGDLS and CDR2 YYNGEE. CDR3 protein: CASSNPGQVFQETQYF. CDR3 DNA: TGTGCCAGCAGCAACCCGGGACAGGTATTCCAAGAGACCCAGTACTTC.

This clonotype occurred many times. The rearrangement links TRBV6-2 or TRBV6-3 to TRBJ2-4; TRBD2 agrees at 10 bases. The germline V gene has CDR1 MNHEY and CDR2 SVGEGT. This CDR3 is built from 16 residues. The trim removed 2 bases at V and 5 bases at J, leaving 6 bases unmatched. The CDR3: CASSYGASGSQNIQYF. CDR3 nucleotides: TGTGCCAGCAGTTACGGAGCTAGCGGGAGCCAAAACATTCAGTACTTC.

This clonotype was found many times. The rearrangement joins TRBV20-1 to TRBJ2-7, with 7 bases aligning to TRBD1. Germline loops: CDR1 DFQATT, CDR2 SNEGSKA (reference sequence). This CDR3 contains 14 residues. Trimming at V came to 5 bases and at J to 1 base, leaving 8 bases not matched to a gene. This CDR3 reads CSAGDSLTSYEQYF. Written as DNA, the CDR3 is TGCAGTGCTGGGGACAGCCTGACTTCCTACGAGCAGTACTTC.

This chain links TRBV18 with TRBJ2-2; D is undetermined. From germline, CDR1 is KGHSH and CDR2 LQKENI. The germline V and J ends were trimmed by 3 bases and 7 bases, with 9 bases remaining between them. CDR3 length: 13 residues. The chain's CDR3 is CASSPSANGELFF. CDR3 DNA sequence: TGTGCCAGCTCACCGTCCGCTAACGGGGAGCTGTTTTTT.

At least ten counts were recorded for this clonotype. The chain carries TRBV27 and TRBJ1-6; D is ambiguous. This CDR3 contains 13 residues. Germline V CDR1 and CDR2: MNHEY, SMNVEV (reference sequence). Trimming took off 5 bases at V and 2 bases at J, with 4 bases between the two ends. The CDR3 coding sequence is TGTGCCAGCAGTCTAGCCTATAATTCACCCCTCCACTTT. Translation: CASSLAYNSPLHF.

This clonotype was seen at least ten times. The rearrangement links TRBV2 to TRBJ2-4; D remains unclear. CDR1 and CDR2 from the germline V gene are SNHLY and FYNNEI. The CDR3 loop spans 14 amino acids. Trimming left V 8 bases short and J 0 bases short, with 11 bases between. CDR3 nucleotides: TGTGCCAGCGTAGGCAGACTAGCCAAAAACATTCAGTACTTC. It is translated as CASVGRLAKNIQYF.

The chain joins TRBV2 to TRBJ2-2; 11 positions agree with TRBD1. With V trimmed by 4 bases and J by 6 bases, 4 bases remained unmatched. CDR1 and CDR2 from the germline V gene are SNHLY and FYNNEI. The CDR3 is 15 amino acids. For the CDR3, the DNA is TGTGCCAGCAGTGTTCTGGGACAGGGGGCCGGGGAGCTGTTTTTT. This gives the protein CASSVLGQGAGELFF.

The chain joins TRBV7-9 to TRBJ1-3, with 9 bases lining up with TRBD1. The V and J ends lost 5 bases and 0 bases, in that order; junction bases with no gene match: 11. CDR1 SEHNR and CDR2 FQNEAQ come from the germline V gene (reference sequence). The CDR3 is 18 residues long. CDR3 residues: CASSRTRTGVYSGNTIYF. The DNA for the CDR3 is TGTGCCAGCAGCCGCACCCGGACAGGGGTTTACTCTGGAAACACCATATATTTT. Looking up the rest from reference TRBV7-9 and TRBJ1-3 gives the full variable domain: DTGVSQNPRHKITKRGQNVTFRCDPISEHNRLYWYRQTLGQGPEFLTYFQNEAQLEKSRLLSDRFSAERPKGSFSTLEIQRTEQGDSAMYLCASSRTRTGVYSGNTIYFGEGSWLTVV.

In this sample, this clonotype turned up many times. The rearrangement joins TRBV7-2 to TRBJ2-1; TRBD2 is a possible D gene (5 bases). The V gene's germline CDR1 is SGHTA and CDR2 FQGNSA. Trimming took 5 bases from V and 1 from J, leaving 12 bases between them. This CDR3 comprises 15 residues. The CDR3 loop is CASSGRRGSYNEQFF. The CDR3 nucleotides read TGTGCCAGCAGCGGCAGGAGAGGGTCCTACAATGAGCAGTTCTTC.

Points on this clonotype: Possible read error: a much larger clone is one base away. The CDR3 ends on some other residue instead of the conserved phenylalanine or tryptophan, so this is likely a read error. The DNA for the CDR3 is TGTGCCAGCAGTCGAGGGGGGAGCACTGAAGCTTTCTCT. Its translation is CASSRGGSTEAFS. The chain employs TRBV13 and TRBJ1-1, with D maybe TRBD1 (6 bases). There are 13 residues in the CDR3. Per germline, CDR1 PRHDT and CDR2 FYEKMQ (reference sequence). Deletions cut 6 bases from V and 4 bases from J, with 12 bases between.

The chain has TRBV20-1 and TRBJ2-1, with 13 bases lining up with TRBD2. The trim removed 5 bases at V and 15 bases at J, leaving 10 bases unmatched. The length of the CDR3 is 13 residues. Germline CDR1 and CDR2: DFQATT and SNEGSKA (reference sequence). CDR3 residues: CSAGGLAGPNRFF. The CDR3, as DNA: TGCAGTGCTGGGGGACTAGCGGGGCCCAATCGGTTCTTC.

This clonotype was recorded only once. V gene TRBV2 combines with J gene TRBJ2-3; 8 nucleotides line up with TRBD1. The CDR3 is 14 residues long. V was clipped by 6 bases and J by 3 bases; unmatched bases: 5. Germline V lookup: CDR1 SNHLY, CDR2 FYNNEI. The CDR3 spells CASRDRVVTDTQYF. CDR3 nucleotide sequence: TGTGCCAGCAGGGACAGGGTAGTGACAGATACGCAGTATTTT.

V usage is TRBV20-1 and J usage is TRBJ2-4, with a weak D call TRBD2 (5 bases). Germline CDR1 DFQATT, CDR2 SNEGSKA (reference sequence). The CDR3 contains 14 residues. V lost 5 bases to trimming and J lost 8 bases, with 19 bases between them. Written as DNA, the CDR3 is TGCAGTGCTCGTCGAAAAACGGGGTTTGACATTCAGTACTTC. Its protein is CSARRKTGFDIQYF.

The gene calls are TRBV10-3 and TRBJ2-5; 9 bases match TRBD2. Unmatched junction bases numbered 12, after V lost 2 bases and J lost 5 bases. The germline gives CDR1 ENHRY, CDR2 SYGVKD. This CDR3 is 17 amino acids long. CDR3 in DNA: TGTGCCATCAGTGAGATCTACGATAGCGGGAGCGATGAGACCCAGTACTTC. Translation gives CAISEIYDSGSDETQYF.

This clonotype was counted ten times or more. The genes are TRBV12-3 or TRBV12-4 and TRBJ1-1; D might be TRBD1 (5 bases). V lost 6 bases and J lost 6, with 8 bases in between. This CDR3 spans 11 amino acids. CDR3 sequence: CASRRGPEAFF. CDR3 sequence (DNA): TGTGCCAGCAGACGGGGACCTGAAGCTTTCTTT.

This clonotype was seen many times. V and J are TRBV12-3 or TRBV12-4 and TRBJ1-5; no clear D gene. The CDR3 is 12 residues long. V lost 4 bases and J 7 bases, leaving 8 bases between the germline ends. CDR3 nucleotides: TGTGCCAGCAGTTCCGGAGAACAGCCCCAGCATTTT. As protein: CASSSGEQPQHF.

The rearrangement uses TRBV9 and TRBJ2-3; 12 bases match TRBD2. The CDR3 is made up of 16 amino acids. Per germline, CDR1 SGDLS and CDR2 YYNGEE. With V trimmed by 4 bases and J by 4 bases, 7 bases remained unmatched. The CDR3 coding sequence is TGTGCCAGCAGCCGACTCCGGACTAGCGGGGCAGATACGCAGTATTTT. This encodes CASSRLRTSGADTQYF.

A few counts support this clonotype. The rearrangement uses TRBV18 and TRBJ2-7, with D tentatively TRBD2 (10 bases). The V and J ends lost 3 bases and 3 bases respectively, with 18 bases between them. Germline CDR1 reads KGHSH; CDR2 reads LQKENI. This CDR3 region has 16 residues. The DNA of the CDR3 is TGTGCCAGCTCACCCGGGACAGGGACTAGCGACTACGAGCAGTACTTC. Translated: CASSPGTGTSDYEQYF.

This clonotype came up a few times. The chain recombines TRBV5-6 with TRBJ2-7; D unclear. The CDR3 covers 12 residues. The germline V gene has CDR1 SGHDT and CDR2 YYEEEE. V dropped 1 base and J dropped 6 bases, with 8 bases sitting between them. CDR3 in DNA: TGTGCCAGCAGCTTGAGGGTACCCGAGCAGTACTTC. Translation: CASSLRVPEQYF.